This T cell receptor beta chain comes out of a study of shared clonotypes between healthy human individuals. Unsorted PBMC DNA went through sequencing on ten immunoSEQ deep assay plates. Per the study methods: Quality scores were absent from the junction-only immunoSEQ sequences, so filtering differed. Measured with immunoSEQ multiplex PCR; TCRdb has only the in-frame clones, and not every one. The D gene and trimming were derived from the DNA, and the V and J assignments and clone size from that table. Here the sample spans some 470,000 clones, roughly four fifths being singletons. Every one of the donors was a Caucasian adult that lived in Nashville, Tennessee. Trimming stripped 1 base from V and 1 base from J, with 7 bases between. The CDR3 spans 14 residues. CDR1 and CDR2 from the germline V gene are SGHRS and YFSETQ.

Sequencing used PBMCs. The chain joins TRBV5-1 to TRBJ2-3; D gene unclear. The receptor comes from a woman in her forties in good health. Some clones in this sample may be carry-over from other donors' samples. The CDR3 here is CASSLRLGTDTQYF. In DNA form, the CDR3 reads TGCGCCAGCAGCTTGCGGCTAGGCACAGATACGCAGTATTTT. The entire variable domain, with the rest obtained from reference TRBV5-1 and TRBJ2-3, is as follows: KAGVTQTPRYLIKTRGQQVTLSCSPISGHRSVSWYQQTPGQGLQFLFEYFSETQRNKGNFPGRFSGRQFSNSRSEMNVSTLELGDSALYLCASSLRLGTDTQYFGPGTRLTVL.